Listed below are T cell receptor beta chains from one sample, sequenced in a study of cytomegalovirus exposure and HLA in healthy donors. Method: immunoSEQ multiplex PCR; TCRdb's copy keeps in-frame clones and lacks some. The table has under 200,000 clones, 82% seen once. Source material: PBMCs. The source is a male donor in good health and CMV-seropositive. Each CDR3 is given with its conserved first and last residue. The order of the fields is J gene, D gene, clone size, V gene, CDR3 DNA, CDR3 protein. D genes are given only for firm matches. Clone size appears in some rows only: once, few, many, or a class for an expanded clone.

TRBJ2-5	.	.	TRBV18	TGTGCCAGCTCACCATCAGGACAAGAGACCCAGTACTTC	CASSPSGQETQYF
TRBJ2-6	.	.	TRBV9	TGTGCCAGCAGCGTAGACGGGTACGGGGCCAACGTCCTGACTTTC	CASSVDGYGANVLTF
TRBJ2-4	TRBD1	.	TRBV28	TGTGCCAGCTCTGATTCACAGGGGGCGCGAAACATTCAGTACTTC	CASSDSQGARNIQYF
TRBJ1-5	.	.	TRBV5-4	TGTGCCAGCACCAACCTCCGTTCAGCCCAGCATTTT	CASTNLRSAQHF
TRBJ1-5	.	.	TRBV2	TGTGCCAGCAGTGAAGTAGGAGGTTATCAGCCCCAGCATTTT	CASSEVGGYQPQHF
TRBJ2-2	.	.	TRBV5-5	TGTGCCAGCAGCCGCCCCGGGGGCACCGGGGAGCTGTTTTTT	CASSRPGGTGELFF
TRBJ2-3	.	.	TRBV9	TGTGCCAGCAGCGTAGTGGGAGTGCAGGCCACGGGAAATACGCAGTATTTT	CASSVVGVQATGNTQYF
TRBJ2-2	TRBD1	medium-sized	TRBV4-3	TGCGCCAGCAGTTACAGGGGGCGCGGGGAGCTGTTTTTT	CASSYRGRGELFF
TRBJ1-1	.	.	TRBV19	TGTGCCAGTAAAATTGTGGGAGGACCTGAAGCTTTCTTT	CASKIVGGPEAFF
TRBJ1-4	TRBD1	.	TRBV27	TGTGCCAGCAGTCCGACCGACAGGGAAGTAAATGAAAAACTGTTTTTT	CASSPTDREVNEKLFF
TRBJ2-7	TRBD1	.	TRBV6-5	TGTGCCAGCAGTTACTCAGGGACAGCCTACGAGCAGTACTTC	CASSYSGTAYEQYF
TRBJ2-7	.	.	TRBV10-2	TGCGCCAGCAGTGGGGCCTCTTTGGCAAGGAGGGATTACGAGCAGTACTTC	CASSGASLARRDYEQYF
TRBJ1-1	.	.	TRBV25-1	TGTGCCAGCAGCCCGGAGGGCAGGACCAGGGTCGGGGACACTGAAGCTTTCTTT	CASSPEGRTRVGDTEAFF
TRBJ1-2	.	.	TRBV28	TGTGCCAGCAGCCTCGGGGGGGGCTGGGGCTACACCTTC	CASSLGGGWGYTF
TRBJ2-3	TRBD2	.	TRBV27	TGTGCCACCTCTAGAACAGGCGCCAGACTAGCGCCAGATACGCAGTATTTT	CATSRTGARLAPDTQYF
TRBJ2-1	.	.	TRBV5-1	TGCGCCAGCAGCGGGGGAACGGGACTGGCAAACAATGAGCAGTTCTTC	CASSGGTGLANNEQFF
TRBJ2-1	.	.	TRBV10-3	TGTGCCATCAGGGGATCCGGGACTCCGGACAATGAGCAGTTCTTC	CAIRGSGTPDNEQFF
TRBJ2-5	.	.	TRBV5-1	TGCGCCAGCAGCCTACCCGAGACTAGGGAGACCCAGTACTTC	CASSLPETRETQYF
TRBJ2-4	.	.	TRBV15	TGTGCCACCAGCAGAGATTGGAACAGGCCCCTAGCCAAAAACATTCAGTACTTC	CATSRDWNRPLAKNIQYF
TRBJ2-1	.	.	TRBV13	TGTGCCAGCAGCTCCACTAGACTTACTGACTACAATGAGCAGTTCTTC	CASSSTRLTDYNEQFF
TRBJ2-1	.	.	TRBV2	TGTGCCAGCAGGCGGCAGATCTACAATGAGCAGTTCTTC	CASRRQIYNEQFF
TRBJ2-7	TRBD1	.	TRBV19	TGTGCCAGTAGTTTTTTCGTCTTGGATCCTAAGGGGGCTTACGAGCAGTACTTC	CASSFFVLDPKGAYEQYF
TRBJ1-2	.	.	TRBV7-2	TGTGCCAGCAGCTTAACCGGGAAGTATGGCTACACCTTC	CASSLTGKYGYTF
TRBJ1-2	.	few	TRBV7-2	TGTGCCAGCAGCTTATCTCGGGACACAAGTAACTATGGCTACACCTTC	CASSLSRDTSNYGYTF